The clone carrying this T cell receptor (beta chain) was counted between two and nine times. This specimen belongs to a study of blood T cell repertoires in COVID-19. The table came from immunoSEQ multiplex PCR; TCRdb's copy has only in-frame clones and leaves some out. The table lists fewer than 250,000 clones, less than 85% of them singletons. The V gene's germline CDR1 is SGHVS and CDR2 FQNEAQ. Germline trimming cut 5 bases from V and 7 bases from J; bases unmatched to any gene: 8. The CDR3 has 16 amino acids. This sequence was found in a woman aged 50 to 60 with acute or convalescent COVID-19. What was sequenced was peripheral blood. This rearrangement joins TRBV7-8 to TRBJ2-1; 13 bases are shared with TRBD2. The CDR3 DNA reads TGTGCCAGCAGCCGTGGGACTAGCGGGGAGAGAAATGAGCAGTTCTTC. Translating it yields CASSRGTSGERNEQFF.